This TCR beta chain was identified in a study of neurological immune-mediated disorders. Whole-study findings and limits: Across subjects, expanded clones had no CDR3 amino acid sequences in common, pointing to private repertoires in all groups. The greatest TCR clonal expansion appeared in HTLV-1-associated myelopathy and the smallest, falling below healthy controls, in multiple sclerosis.

This clonotype was seen ten or more times. Its antigen remains unidentified. Healthy control samples came from blood bank volunteers in Maryland, USA. The authors made cDNA by 5'RACE with 10-nucleotide random UMIs. TCRdb fed the 5' RACE reads into MiXCR, producing one record per CDR3 protein. The sample consists of about 50,000 distinct CDR3 sequences, 16% of them appearing once. The sequence derives from a man between 60 and 70 years old in good health. Sequenced input: PBMCs.

In nucleotides, the CDR3 is TGTGCCAGCAGCCCAAGAGGACTAGCCAAAAACATTCAGTACTTC. It codes for CASSPRGLAKNIQYF. The chain recombines TRBV7-9 with TRBJ2-4; maybe TRBD2 (5 bases). The ends were cut back, 5 bases at V and 0 bases at J, with 11 bases in the middle. The CDR3 spans 15 residues. Germline lookup yields CDR1 SEHNR and CDR2 FQNEAQ (reference sequence).